This TCR beta chain derives from a study of blood T cell repertoires in COVID-19. Study background: COVID-19 samples from acute and convalescent phases originated in the United States, Italy and Spain.

Sequenced by immunoSEQ multiplex PCR; TCRdb stores in-frame clones only, minus some. The sample consists of under 200,000 clones, more than 70% of them appearing once. V lost 3 bases and J lost 5, with 10 bases in between. Germline values: CDR1 SGHTA, CDR2 FQGNSA. The CDR3 runs to 13 residues. The TCR originated in a man in his forties or fifties with active or convalescent COVID-19. The chain combines TRBV7-2 with TRBJ1-2; TRBD1 is a possible D gene (6 bases). The sample consisted of peripheral blood. For the CDR3, the DNA is TGTGCCAGCAGCTTCGACAGGATTTATGGCTACACCTTC. Translation gives CASSFDRIYGYTF.